This T cell receptor (beta chain) was recorded in a study of blood T cells in healthy people across ages. In regard to this clonotype: Antigen: not known.

Primers used in a second PCR of about 7 to 11 cycles were a sample-barcoded 5' primer and a J-beta primer mix. Each cDNA molecule was tagged by a template-switch adaptor with 12 random nucleotides. A single record per CDR3 protein comes from TCRdb applying MiXCR to the 5' RACE reads. Among 650,000 to 1,000,000 distinct CDR3 sequences listed, around 36% were seen once. General study points: Long-lived donors carried more naive CD4+ cells and greater diversity than aged donors. A conclusive naive versus antigen-experienced comparison was prevented by the unsorted PBMCs.

CDR1 MNHEY and CDR2 SVGEGT come from the germline V gene. The length of the CDR3 is 14 residues. V gave up 7 bases and J gave up 6 bases, with 17 bases separating them. Sequencing used blood. The V and J genes are TRBV6-2 or TRBV6-3 and TRBJ2-3, with a weak D call TRBD2 (7 bases). The clonotype comes from a man between 18 and 35 years old in good health. CDR3 in amino acids: CASMPAGAGDTQYF. DNA of the CDR3: TGTGCCAGCATGCCCGCGGGGGCCGGGGATACGCAGTATTTT.